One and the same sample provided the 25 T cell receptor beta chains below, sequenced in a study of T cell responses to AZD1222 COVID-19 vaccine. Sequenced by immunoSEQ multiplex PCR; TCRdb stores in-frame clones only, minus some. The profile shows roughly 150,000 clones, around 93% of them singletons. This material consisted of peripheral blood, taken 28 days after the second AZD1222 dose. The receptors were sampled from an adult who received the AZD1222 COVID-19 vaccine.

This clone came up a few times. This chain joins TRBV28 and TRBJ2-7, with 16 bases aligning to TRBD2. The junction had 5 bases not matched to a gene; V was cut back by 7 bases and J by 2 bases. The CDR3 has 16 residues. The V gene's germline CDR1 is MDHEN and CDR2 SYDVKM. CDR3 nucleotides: TGTGCCAGCACGGGACTAGCGGGAGGGCAAACCTACGAGCAGTACTTC. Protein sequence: CASTGLAGGQTYEQYF.

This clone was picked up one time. CDR3: CASSPGTGSRVTDTQYF. The DNA of the CDR3 is TGCGCCAGCAGCCCGGGGACCGGGAGTCGGGTCACAGATACGCAGTATTTT. The chain carries TRBV5-1 and TRBJ2-3; perhaps TRBD2 as D (6 bases). The V gene lost 4 bases and the J gene lost 2 bases, with 20 bases spanning the gap. The CDR3 loop spans 17 amino acids. The germline CDR1 and CDR2 sequences are SGHRS and YFSETQ. Filled out from reference TRBV5-1 and TRBJ2-3, the complete variable domain reads KAGVTQTPRYLIKTRGQQVTLSCSPISGHRSVSWYQQTPGQGLQFLFEYFSETQRNKGNFPGRFSGRQFSNSRSEMNVSTLELGDSALYLCASSPGTGSRVTDTQYFGPGTRLTVL.

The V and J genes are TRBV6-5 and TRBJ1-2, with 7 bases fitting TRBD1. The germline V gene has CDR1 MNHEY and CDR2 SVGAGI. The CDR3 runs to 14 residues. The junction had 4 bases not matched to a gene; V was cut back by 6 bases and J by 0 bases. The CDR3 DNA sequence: TGTGCCAGCAGCCGACAGGGATCTAACTATGGCTACACCTTC. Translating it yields CASSRQGSNYGYTF.

The CDR3 DNA reads as TGCAGTGCTAGTGGGAACACTGAAGCTTTCTTT. Amino acid sequence: CSASGNTEAFF. The rearrangement uses TRBV20-1 and TRBJ1-1; no clear D. This CDR3 spans 11 amino acids. CDR1 is DFQATT and CDR2 is SNEGSKA in the germline V gene (reference sequence). V lost 3 bases and J lost 1, with 3 bases in between.

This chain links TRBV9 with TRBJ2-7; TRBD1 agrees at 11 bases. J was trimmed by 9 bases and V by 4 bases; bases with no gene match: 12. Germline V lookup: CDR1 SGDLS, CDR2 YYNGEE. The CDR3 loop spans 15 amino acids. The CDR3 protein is CASSLRGTGGQGQYF. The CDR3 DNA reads TGTGCCAGCAGCCTGCGGGGGACAGGGGGGCAGGGGCAGTACTTC.

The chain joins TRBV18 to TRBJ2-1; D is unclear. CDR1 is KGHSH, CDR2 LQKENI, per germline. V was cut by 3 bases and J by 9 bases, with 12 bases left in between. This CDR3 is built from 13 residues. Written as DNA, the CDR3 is TGTGCCAGCTCACCCCGCCCCCGGGTTGAGCAGTTCTTC. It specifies CASSPRPRVEQFF.

The CDR3 sequence is CASSPTTARETQYF. For the CDR3, the DNA is TGCGCCAGCAGCCCAACGACTGCGAGAGAGACCCAGTACTTC. This chain connects TRBV5-1 to TRBJ2-5; D ambiguous. The V end was cut by 4 bases, the J end by 4 bases, with 14 bases between. Germline CDR1 and CDR2: SGHRS and YFSETQ. The CDR3 length is 14 residues.

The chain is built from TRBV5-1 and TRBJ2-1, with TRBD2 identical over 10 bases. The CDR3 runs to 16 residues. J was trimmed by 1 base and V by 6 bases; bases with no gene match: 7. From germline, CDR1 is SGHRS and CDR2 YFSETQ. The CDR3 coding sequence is TGCGCCAGCACCCCGGGACTAGCGAAATCCTACAATGAGCAGTTCTTC. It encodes CASTPGLAKSYNEQFF.

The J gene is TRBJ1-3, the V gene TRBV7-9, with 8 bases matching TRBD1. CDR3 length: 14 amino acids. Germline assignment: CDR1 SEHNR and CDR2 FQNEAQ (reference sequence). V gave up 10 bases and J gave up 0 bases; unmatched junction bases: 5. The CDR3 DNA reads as TGTGCCATTGGACAGGGCGCCTCTGGAAACACCATATATTTT. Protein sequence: CAIGQGASGNTIYF.

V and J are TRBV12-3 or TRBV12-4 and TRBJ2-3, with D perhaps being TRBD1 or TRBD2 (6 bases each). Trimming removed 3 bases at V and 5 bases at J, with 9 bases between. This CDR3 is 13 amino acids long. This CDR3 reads CASSFGGEDTQYF. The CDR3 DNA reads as TGTGCCAGCAGTTTCGGGGGCGAAGATACGCAGTATTTT.

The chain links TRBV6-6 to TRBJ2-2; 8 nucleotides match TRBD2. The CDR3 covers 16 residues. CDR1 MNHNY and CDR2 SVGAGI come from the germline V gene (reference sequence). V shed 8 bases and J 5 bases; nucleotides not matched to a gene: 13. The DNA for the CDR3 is TGTGCCAGCTTTGCTACTAGCGGAGGGAAAACCGGGGAGCTGTTTTTT. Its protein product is CASFATSGGKTGELFF.

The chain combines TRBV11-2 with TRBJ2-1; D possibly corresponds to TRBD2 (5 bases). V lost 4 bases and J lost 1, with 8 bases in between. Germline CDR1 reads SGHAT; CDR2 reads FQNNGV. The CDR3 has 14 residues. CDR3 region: CASSYTGSYNEQFF. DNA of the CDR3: TGTGCCAGCAGCTATACGGGGTCCTACAATGAGCAGTTCTTC.

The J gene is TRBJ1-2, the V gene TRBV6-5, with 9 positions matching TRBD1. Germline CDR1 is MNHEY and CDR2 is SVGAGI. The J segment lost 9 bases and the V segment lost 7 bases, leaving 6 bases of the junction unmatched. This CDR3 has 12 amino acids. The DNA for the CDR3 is TGTGCCAGCACCTCCGGGACAGGGAGCTACACCTTC. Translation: CASTSGTGSYTF.

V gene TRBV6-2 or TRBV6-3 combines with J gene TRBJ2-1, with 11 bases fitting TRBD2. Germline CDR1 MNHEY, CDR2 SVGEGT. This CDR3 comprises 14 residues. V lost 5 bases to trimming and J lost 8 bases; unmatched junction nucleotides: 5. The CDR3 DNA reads TGTGCCAGCAGTCCGCTAGCGGGAGGCTATGAGCAGTTCTTC. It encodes CASSPLAGGYEQFF.

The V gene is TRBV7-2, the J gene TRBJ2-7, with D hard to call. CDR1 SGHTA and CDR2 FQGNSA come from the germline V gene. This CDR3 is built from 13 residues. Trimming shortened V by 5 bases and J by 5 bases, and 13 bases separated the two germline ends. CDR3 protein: CASSPYGPHEQYF. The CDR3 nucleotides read TGTGCCAGCAGCCCGTATGGCCCCCACGAGCAGTACTTC.

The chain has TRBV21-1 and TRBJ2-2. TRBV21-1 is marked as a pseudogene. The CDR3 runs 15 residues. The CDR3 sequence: CASSKDRQNTGELFF. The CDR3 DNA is TGTGCCAGCAGCAAAGACCGGCAGAACACCGGGGAGCTGTTTTTT.

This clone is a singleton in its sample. As DNA, the CDR3 is TGCGCCAGCGGGGGACACAATGAGCAGTTCTTC. It specifies CASGGHNEQFF. The chain recombines TRBV5-1 with TRBJ2-1; D tentatively reads TRBD1 or TRBD2 (5 bases each). From germline, CDR1 is SGHRS and CDR2 YFSETQ. V shed 7 bases and J shed 5 bases, with 7 bases lying between them. This CDR3 spans 11 amino acids. Full variable domain (missing parts from reference TRBV5-1 and TRBJ2-1): KAGVTQTPRYLIKTRGQQVTLSCSPISGHRSVSWYQQTPGQGLQFLFEYFSETQRNKGNFPGRFSGRQFSNSRSEMNVSTLELGDSALYLCASGGHNEQFFGPGTRLTVL.

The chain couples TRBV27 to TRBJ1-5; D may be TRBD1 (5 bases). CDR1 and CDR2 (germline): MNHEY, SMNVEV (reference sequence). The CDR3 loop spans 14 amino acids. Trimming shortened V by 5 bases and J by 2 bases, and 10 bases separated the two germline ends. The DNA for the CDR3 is TGTGCCAGCAGTCCCTCGGGACGCAATCAGCCCCAGCATTTT. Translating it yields CASSPSGRNQPQHF.

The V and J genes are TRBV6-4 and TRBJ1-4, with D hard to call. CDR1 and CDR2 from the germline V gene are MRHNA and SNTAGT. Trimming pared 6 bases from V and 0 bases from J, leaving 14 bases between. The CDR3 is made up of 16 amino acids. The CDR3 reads CASRHVVYATNEKLFF. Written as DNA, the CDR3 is TGTGCCAGCAGACACGTTGTGTATGCAACTAATGAAAAACTGTTTTTT.

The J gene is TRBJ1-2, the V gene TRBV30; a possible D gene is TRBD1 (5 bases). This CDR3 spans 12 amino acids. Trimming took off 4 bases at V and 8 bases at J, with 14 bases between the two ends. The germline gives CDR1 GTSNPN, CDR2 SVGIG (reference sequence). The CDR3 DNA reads TGTGCCTGGATTTGGGGGAGTAGAGGCTACACCTTC. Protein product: CAWIWGSRGYTF.

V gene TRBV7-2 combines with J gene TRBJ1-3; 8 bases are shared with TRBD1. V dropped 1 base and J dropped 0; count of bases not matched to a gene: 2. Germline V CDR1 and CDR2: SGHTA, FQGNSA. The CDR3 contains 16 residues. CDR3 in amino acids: CASSLGDRFSGNTIYF. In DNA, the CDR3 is TGTGCCAGCAGCTTAGGGGACAGGTTCTCTGGAAACACCATATATTTT.

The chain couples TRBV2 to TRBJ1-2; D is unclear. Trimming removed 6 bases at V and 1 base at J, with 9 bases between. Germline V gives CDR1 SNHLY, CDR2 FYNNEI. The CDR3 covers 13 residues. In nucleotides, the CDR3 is TGTGCCAGCAGGGAGGACGGTAACTATGGCTACACCTTC. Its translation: CASREDGNYGYTF.

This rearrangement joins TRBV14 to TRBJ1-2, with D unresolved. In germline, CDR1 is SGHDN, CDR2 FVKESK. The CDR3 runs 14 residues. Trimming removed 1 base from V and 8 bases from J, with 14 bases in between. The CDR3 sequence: CASSQGPQFRGYTF. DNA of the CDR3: TGTGCCAGCAGCCAAGGCCCCCAATTTCGGGGCTACACCTTC. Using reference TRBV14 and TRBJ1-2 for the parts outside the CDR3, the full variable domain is EAGVTQFPSHSVIEKGQTVTLRCDPISGHDNLYWYRRVMGKEIKFLLHFVKESKQDESGMPNNRFLAERTGGTYSTLKVQPAELEDSGVYFCASSQGPQFRGYTFGSGTRLTVV.

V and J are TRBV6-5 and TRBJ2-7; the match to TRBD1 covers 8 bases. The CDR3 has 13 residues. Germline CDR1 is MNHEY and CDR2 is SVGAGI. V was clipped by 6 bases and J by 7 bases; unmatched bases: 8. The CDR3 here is CASSSRTGREQYF. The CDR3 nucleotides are TGTGCCAGCAGCTCCCGGACAGGGAGGGAGCAGTACTTC.

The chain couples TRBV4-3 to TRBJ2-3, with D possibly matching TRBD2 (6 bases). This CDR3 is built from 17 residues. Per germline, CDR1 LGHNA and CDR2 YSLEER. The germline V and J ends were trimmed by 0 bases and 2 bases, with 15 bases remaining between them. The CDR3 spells CASSQEYREKYTDTQYF. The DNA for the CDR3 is TGCGCCAGCAGCCAAGAATACCGGGAGAAATACACAGATACGCAGTATTTT.